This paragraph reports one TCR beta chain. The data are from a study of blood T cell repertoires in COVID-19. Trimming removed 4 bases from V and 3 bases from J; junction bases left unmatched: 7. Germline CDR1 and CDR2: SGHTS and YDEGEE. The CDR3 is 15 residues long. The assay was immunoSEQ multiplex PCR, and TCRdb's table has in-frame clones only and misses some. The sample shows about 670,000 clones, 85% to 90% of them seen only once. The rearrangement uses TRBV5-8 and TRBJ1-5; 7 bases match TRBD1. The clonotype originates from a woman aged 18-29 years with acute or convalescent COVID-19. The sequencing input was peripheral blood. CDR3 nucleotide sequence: TGTGCCAGCAGCCTTGAAGGGGGCCCCAATCAGCCCCAGCATTTT. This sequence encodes CASSLEGGPNQPQHF.